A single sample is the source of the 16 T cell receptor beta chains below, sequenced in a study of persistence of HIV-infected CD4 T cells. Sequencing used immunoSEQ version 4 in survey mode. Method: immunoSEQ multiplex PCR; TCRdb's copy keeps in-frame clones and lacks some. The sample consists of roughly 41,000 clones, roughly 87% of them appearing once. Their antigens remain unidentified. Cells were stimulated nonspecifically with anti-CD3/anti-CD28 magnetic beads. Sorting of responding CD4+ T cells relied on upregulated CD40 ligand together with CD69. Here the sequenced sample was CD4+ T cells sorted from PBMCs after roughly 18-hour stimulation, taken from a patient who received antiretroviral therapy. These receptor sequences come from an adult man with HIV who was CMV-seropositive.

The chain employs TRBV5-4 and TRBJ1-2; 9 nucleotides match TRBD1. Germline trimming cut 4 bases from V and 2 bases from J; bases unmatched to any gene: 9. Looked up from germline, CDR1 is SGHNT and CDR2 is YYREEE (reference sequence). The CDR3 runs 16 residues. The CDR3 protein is CASSRDRVASNYGYTF. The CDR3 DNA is TGTGCCAGCAGCAGGGACAGGGTAGCCTCGAACTATGGCTACACCTTC. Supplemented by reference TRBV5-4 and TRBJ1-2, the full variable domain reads ETGVTQSPTHLIKTRGQQVTLRCSSQSGHNTVSWYQQALGQGPQFIFQYYREEENGRGNFPPRFSGLQFPNYSSELNVNALELDDSALYLCASSRDRVASNYGYTFGSGTRLTVV.

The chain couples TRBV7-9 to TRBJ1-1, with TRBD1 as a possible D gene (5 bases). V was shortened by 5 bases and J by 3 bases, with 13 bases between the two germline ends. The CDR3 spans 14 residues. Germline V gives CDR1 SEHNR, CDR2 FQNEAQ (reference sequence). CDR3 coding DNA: TGTGCCAGCAGCCCTCCGGGACGGGACACTGAAGCTTTCTTT. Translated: CASSPPGRDTEAFF.

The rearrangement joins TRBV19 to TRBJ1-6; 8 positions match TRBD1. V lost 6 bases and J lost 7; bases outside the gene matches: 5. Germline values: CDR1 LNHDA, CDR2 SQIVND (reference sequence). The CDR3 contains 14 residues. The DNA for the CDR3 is TGTGCCAGTAGGGTCGACAGGGGCAATTCACCCCTCCACTTT. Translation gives CASRVDRGNSPLHF. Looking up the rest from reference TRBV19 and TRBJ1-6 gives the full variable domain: DGGITQSPKYLFRKEGQNVTLSCEQNLNHDAMYWYRQDPGQGLRLIYYSQIVNDFQKGDIAEGYSVSREKKESFPLTVTSAQKNPTAFYLCASRVDRGNSPLHFGNGTRLTVT.

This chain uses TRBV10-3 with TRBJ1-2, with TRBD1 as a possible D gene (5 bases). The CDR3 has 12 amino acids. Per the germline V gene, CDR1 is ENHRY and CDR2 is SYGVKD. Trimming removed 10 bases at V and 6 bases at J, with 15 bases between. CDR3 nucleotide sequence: TGTGCCACCGAAGGGGATCGGGATGGCTACACCTTC. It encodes CATEGDRDGYTF.

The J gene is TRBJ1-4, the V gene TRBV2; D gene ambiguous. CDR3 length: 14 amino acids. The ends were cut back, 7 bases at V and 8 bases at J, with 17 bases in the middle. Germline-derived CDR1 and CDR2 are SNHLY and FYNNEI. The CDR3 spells CASIRRNTREKLFF. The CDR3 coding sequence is TGTGCCAGCATCCGACGGAACACCAGGGAAAAACTGTTTTTT. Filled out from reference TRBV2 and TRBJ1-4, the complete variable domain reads EPEVTQTPSHQVTQMGQEVILRCVPISNHLYFYWYRQILGQKVEFLVSFYNNEISEKSEIFDDQFSVERPDGSNFTLKIRSTKLEDSAMYFCASIRRNTREKLFFGSGTQLSVL.

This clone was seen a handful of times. The CDR3 loop is CASSEMVNSPLHF. The CDR3, as DNA: TGTGCCAGCAGTGAAATGGTTAATTCACCCCTCCACTTT. The chain recombines TRBV6-1 with TRBJ1-6; D remains ambiguous. In germline, CDR1 is MNHNS, CDR2 SASEGT. Deletions cut 2 bases from V and 6 bases from J, with 5 bases between. This CDR3 contains 13 residues.

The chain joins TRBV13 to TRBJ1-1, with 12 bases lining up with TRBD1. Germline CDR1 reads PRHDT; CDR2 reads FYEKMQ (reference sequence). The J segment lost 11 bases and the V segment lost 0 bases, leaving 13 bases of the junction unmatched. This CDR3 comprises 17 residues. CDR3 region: CASSLGGTGGFGGDAFF. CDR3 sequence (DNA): TGTGCCAGCAGCTTAGGAGGGACAGGGGGCTTTGGTGGGGACGCTTTCTTT.

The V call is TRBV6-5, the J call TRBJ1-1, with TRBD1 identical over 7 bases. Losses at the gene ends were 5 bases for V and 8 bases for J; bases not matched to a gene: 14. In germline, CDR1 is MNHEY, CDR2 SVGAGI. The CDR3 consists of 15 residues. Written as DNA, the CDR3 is TGTGCCAGCAGTCCCTTGACAGGGTGGGGAGAGGAAGCTTTCTTT. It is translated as CASSPLTGWGEEAFF.

The CDR3 coding sequence is TGTGCCACCAGTACTTCTTATTCCACAGGGGCGGGAGATACGCAGTATTTT. Its translation is CATSTSYSTGAGDTQYF. This chain links TRBV24-1 with TRBJ2-3, with 7 bases that match TRBD1. The V and J ends lost 6 bases and 5 bases, in that order; junction bases with no gene match: 16. The CDR3 is 17 residues long. Germline-derived CDR1 and CDR2 are KGHDR and SFDVKD.

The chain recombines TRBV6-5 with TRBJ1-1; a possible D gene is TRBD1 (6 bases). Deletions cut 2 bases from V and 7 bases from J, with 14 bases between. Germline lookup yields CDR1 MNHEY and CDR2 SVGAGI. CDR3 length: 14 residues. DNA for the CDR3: TGTGCCAGCAGTTACGGTGGACAGCTATTTGAAGCTTTCTTT. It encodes CASSYGGQLFEAFF.

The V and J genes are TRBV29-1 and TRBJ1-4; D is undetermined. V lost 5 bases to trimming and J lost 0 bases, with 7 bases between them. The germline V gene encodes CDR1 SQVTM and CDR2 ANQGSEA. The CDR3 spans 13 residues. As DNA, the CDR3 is TGCAGCGTTTCATATGCAACTAATGAAAAACTGTTTTTT. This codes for CSVSYATNEKLFF. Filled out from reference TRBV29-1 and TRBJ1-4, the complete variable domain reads SAVISQKPSRDICQRGTSLTIQCQVDSQVTMMFWYRQQPGQSLTLIATANQGSEATYESGFVIDKFPISRPNLTFSTLTVSNMSPEDSSIYLCSVSYATNEKLFFGSGTQLSVL.

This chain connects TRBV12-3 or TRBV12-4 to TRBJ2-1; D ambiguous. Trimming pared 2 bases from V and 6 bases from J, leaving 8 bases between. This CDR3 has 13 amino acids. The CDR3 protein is CASSLNLSNEQFF. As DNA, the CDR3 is TGTGCCAGCAGTTTAAACTTATCCAATGAGCAGTTCTTC.

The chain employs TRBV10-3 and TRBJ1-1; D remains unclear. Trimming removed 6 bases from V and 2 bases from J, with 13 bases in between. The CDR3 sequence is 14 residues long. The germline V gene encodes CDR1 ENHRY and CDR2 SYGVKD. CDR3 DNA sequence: TGTGCCATCAGCTTGACTGCTTTCAACACTGAAGCTTTCTTT. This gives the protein CAISLTAFNTEAFF.

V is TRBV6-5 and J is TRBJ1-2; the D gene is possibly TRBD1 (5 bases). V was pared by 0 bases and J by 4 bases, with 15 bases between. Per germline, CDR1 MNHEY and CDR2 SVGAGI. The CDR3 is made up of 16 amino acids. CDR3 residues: CASSYSMAGRFYGYTF. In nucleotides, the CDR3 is TGTGCCAGCAGTTACTCGATGGCAGGGAGGTTCTATGGCTACACCTTC.

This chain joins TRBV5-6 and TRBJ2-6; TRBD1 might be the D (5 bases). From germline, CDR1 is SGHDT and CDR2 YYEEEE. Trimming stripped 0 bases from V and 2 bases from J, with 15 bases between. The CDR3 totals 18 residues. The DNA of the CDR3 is TGTGCCAGCAGCTTGGTGGTGGGGCGCTGGCCTGGGGCCAACGTCCTGACTTTC. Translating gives CASSLVVGRWPGANVLTF.

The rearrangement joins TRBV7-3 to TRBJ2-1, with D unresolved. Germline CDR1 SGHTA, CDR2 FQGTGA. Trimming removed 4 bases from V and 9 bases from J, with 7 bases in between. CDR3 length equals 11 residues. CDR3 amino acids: CASSSSTEQFF. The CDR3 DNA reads TGTGCCAGCAGCTCTAGTACTGAGCAGTTCTTC. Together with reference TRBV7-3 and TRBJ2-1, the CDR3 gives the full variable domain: GAGVSQTPSNKVTEKGKYVELRCDPISGHTALYWYRQSLGQGPEFLIYFQGTGAADDSGLPNDRFFAVRPEGSVSTLKIQRTERGDSAVYLCASSSSTEQFFGPGTRLTVL.